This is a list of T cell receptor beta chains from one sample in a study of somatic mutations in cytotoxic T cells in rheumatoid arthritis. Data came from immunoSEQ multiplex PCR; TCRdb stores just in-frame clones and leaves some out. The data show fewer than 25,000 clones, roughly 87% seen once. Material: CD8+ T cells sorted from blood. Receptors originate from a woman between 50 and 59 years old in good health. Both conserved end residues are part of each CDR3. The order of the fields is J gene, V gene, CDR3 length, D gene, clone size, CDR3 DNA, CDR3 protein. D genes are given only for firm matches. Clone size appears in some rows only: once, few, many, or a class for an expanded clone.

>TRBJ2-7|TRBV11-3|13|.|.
TGTGCCAGCAGCCTCGGCCAGTCCTACGAGCAGTACTTC
CASSLGQSYEQYF
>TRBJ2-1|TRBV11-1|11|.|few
TGTGCCAGCAGCTTAGGGTTGCAGCCGTTCTTC
CASSLGLQPFF
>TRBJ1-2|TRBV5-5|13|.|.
TGTGCCAGCAGCTTCAACGTTCAGTATGGCTACACCTTC
CASSFNVQYGYTF
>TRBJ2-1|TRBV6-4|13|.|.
TGTGCCAGCAGTGACACTGGGAACAATGAGCAGTTCTTC
CASSDTGNNEQFF
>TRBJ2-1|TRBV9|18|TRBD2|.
TGTGCCAGCAGCTCGGGACTAGCGGAGGGGAGCTCCTACAATGAGCAGTTCTTC
CASSSGLAEGSSYNEQFF
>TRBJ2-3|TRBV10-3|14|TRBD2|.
TGTGCCATCGGGAGCGGGGGGGCTGCAGATACGCAGTATTTT
CAIGSGGAADTQYF
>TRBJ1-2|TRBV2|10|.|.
TGTGCCAGCCGCCAGGGATTGGATACCTTC
CASRQGLDTF
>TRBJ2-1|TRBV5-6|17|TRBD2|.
TGTGCCAGCAGCCCCGGGACTAGCGGGATCGGTGTCGATGAGCAGTTCTTC
CASSPGTSGIGVDEQFF
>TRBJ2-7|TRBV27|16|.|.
TGTGCCAGCAGTTTCGGGAAGGGGTATCCGCCCGCCGAGCAGTACTTC
CASSFGKGYPPAEQYF
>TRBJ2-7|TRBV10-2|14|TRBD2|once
TGCGCCAGCAGTCACCGGGGGGGGGCCTACGAGCAGTACTTC
CASSHRGGAYEQYF
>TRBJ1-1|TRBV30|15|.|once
TGTGCCTGGAGTGCTGATGCGGTTTGGAGCCGTGAAGCTTTCTTT
CAWSADAVWSREAFF
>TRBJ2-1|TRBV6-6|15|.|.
TGTGCCAGCAGTTACGTGGCTAGCAAGTACAATGAGCAGTTCTTC
CASSYVASKYNEQFF
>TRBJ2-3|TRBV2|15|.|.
TGTGCCAGCAATCGGGCGGGATCCGAGGGGGATACGCAGTATTTT
CASNRAGSEGDTQYF
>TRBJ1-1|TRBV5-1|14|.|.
TGCGCCAGCAGCTTGGCCACGGCTAACACTGAAGCTTTCTTT
CASSLATANTEAFF
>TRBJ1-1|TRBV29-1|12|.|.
TGCAGCGTTAGTCCCCGGGGCACTGAAGCTTTCTTT
CSVSPRGTEAFF
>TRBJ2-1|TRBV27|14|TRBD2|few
TGTGCCAGCTCCTCGGGGGGGCTAGGGAATGAGCAGTTCTTC
CASSSGGLGNEQFF
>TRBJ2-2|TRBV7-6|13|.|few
TGTGCCAGCAGCTTAGGGCAGACCGGGGAGCTGTTTTTT
CASSLGQTGELFF
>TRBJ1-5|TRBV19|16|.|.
TGTGCCAGTAGTCCCCCGGGGGGCCATAGCAATCAGCCCCAGCATTTT
CASSPPGGHSNQPQHF
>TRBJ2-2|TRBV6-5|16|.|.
TGTGCCAGCAGTTATGGGCCCCCCCCGGGCGCCGGGGAGCTGTTTTTT
CASSYGPPPGAGELFF
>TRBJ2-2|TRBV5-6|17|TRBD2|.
TGTGCCAGCAGCTTCGGGCTAGCGGGAGGACACACCGGGGAGCTGTTTTTT
CASSFGLAGGHTGELFF
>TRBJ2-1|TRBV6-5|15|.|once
TGTGCCAGCAGTTACGCAGCCTCTAGCCACAATGAGCAGTTCTTC
CASSYAASSHNEQFF
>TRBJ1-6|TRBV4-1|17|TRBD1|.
TGCGCCAGCAGCCGGCTGGGACAGAGCTCCTATAATTCACCCCTCCACTTT
CASSRLGQSSYNSPLHF
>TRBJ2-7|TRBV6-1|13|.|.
TGTGCCAGCAGTGAGGGGAGCTCCTACGAGCAGTACTTC
CASSEGSSYEQYF
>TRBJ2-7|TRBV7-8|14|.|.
TGTGCCAGCAGCCCCCTTCCATCCTGGTACGAGCAGTACTTC
CASSPLPSWYEQYF
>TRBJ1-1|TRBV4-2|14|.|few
TGTGCCAGCAGCCAAGAGGGCAGGTGGCCTGAAGCTTTCTTT
CASSQEGRWPEAFF
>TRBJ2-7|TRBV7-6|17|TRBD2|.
TGTGCCAGCAGCTCCCTCACTAGCGGGAGGGACCCCTACGAGCAGTACTTC
CASSSLTSGRDPYEQYF